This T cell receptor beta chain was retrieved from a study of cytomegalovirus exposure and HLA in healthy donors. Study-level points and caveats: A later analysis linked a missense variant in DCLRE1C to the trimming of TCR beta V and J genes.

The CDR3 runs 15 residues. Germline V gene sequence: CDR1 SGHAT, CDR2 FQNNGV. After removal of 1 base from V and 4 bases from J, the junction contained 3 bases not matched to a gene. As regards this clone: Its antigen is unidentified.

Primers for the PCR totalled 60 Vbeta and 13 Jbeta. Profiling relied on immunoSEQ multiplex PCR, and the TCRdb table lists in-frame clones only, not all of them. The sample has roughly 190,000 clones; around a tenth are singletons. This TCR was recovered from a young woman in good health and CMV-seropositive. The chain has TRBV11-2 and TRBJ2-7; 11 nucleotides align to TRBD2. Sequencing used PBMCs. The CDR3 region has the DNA TGTGCCAGCAGCTTAGGGGCTAGCGGGAGGTACGAGCAGTACTTC. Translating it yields CASSLGASGRYEQYF. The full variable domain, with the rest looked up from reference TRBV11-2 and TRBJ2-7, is EAGVAQSPRYKIIEKRQSVAFWCNPISGHATLYWYQQILGQGPKLLIQFQNNGVVDDSQLPKDRFSAERLKGVDSTLKIQPAKLEDSAVYLCASSLGASGRYEQYFGPGTRLTVT.